These T cell receptor beta chains were read from a single sample in a study of Graves' ophthalmopathy and Graves' hyperthyroidism. A single record per CDR3 protein comes from TCRdb applying MiXCR to the multiplex PCR reads. The table has roughly 500,000 distinct CDR3 sequences, roughly an eighth seen once. Sequencing was carried out using blood. Source of these receptors: a woman aged 25 to 39 with Graves' ophthalmopathy. The CDR3 runs from the conserved cysteine through the conserved F or W. D genes are given only for firm matches. Expanded clones are given a class, and other clones once, few, many or no size at all.

J gene	D gene	V gene	clone size	CDR3 protein	CDR3 DNA
TRBJ2-7	TRBD2	TRBV12-3/TRBV12-4	many	CASSRLAGVSEQYF	TGTGCCAGCAGCCGACTAGCGGGAGTCTCCGAGCAGTACTTC
TRBJ2-7	TRBD1	TRBV5-6	many	CASSFGTDSYEQYF	TGTGCCAGCAGCTTCGGGACAGACTCCTACGAGCAGTACTTC
TRBJ2-5	TRBD2	TRBV20-1	many	CSAREVGGPFGTQYF	TGCAGTGCTAGAGAGGTGGGAGGGCCTTTTGGGACCCAGTACTTC
TRBJ1-5	-	TRBV5-1	-	CASSRRGGDQPQHF	TGCGCCAGCAGCAGGCGCGGGGGAGATCAGCCCCAGCATTTT
TRBJ1-5	-	TRBV18	-	CASSVSGGTGRPQHF	TGTGCCAGCTCAGTCTCTGGGGGTACCGGGAGGCCCCAGCATTTT
TRBJ2-7	-	TRBV20-1	many	CSARDTGLSGTRLYEQYF	TGCAGTGCTAGAGATACAGGACTGTCCGGGACCCGCCTATACGAGCAGTACTTC
TRBJ1-1	-	TRBV6-5	-	CASSYGEQGRTEAFF	TGTGCCAGCAGTTACGGGGAACAGGGAAGGACTGAAGCTTTCTTT
TRBJ2-5	TRBD2	TRBV4-1	-	CASSQGLAGGTSVRETQYF	TGCGCCAGCAGCCAAGGACTAGCGGGGGGGACAAGCGTCCGTGAGACCCAGTACTTC
TRBJ2-1	TRBD1	TRBV6-4	-	CASSDSTGGNEQFF	TGTGCCAGCAGTGACTCGACAGGGGGCAATGAGCAGTTCTTC
TRBJ2-4	-	TRBV4-2	-	CASSQGKDPNIKYF	TGTGCCAGCAGCCAAGGAAAGGATCCGAACATTAAGTACTTC
TRBJ1-1	-	TRBV11-2	many	CASSSGNRGTEAFF	TGTGCCAGCAGTTCCGGGAACCGGGGCACTGAAGCTTTCTTT
TRBJ1-1	-	TRBV29-1	many	CSVQQGGNTEAFF	TGCAGCGTTCAACAGGGAGGGAACACTGAAGCTTTCTTT
TRBJ2-7	-	TRBV7-2	few	CASSSWAEQYF	TGTGCCAGCAGCTCTTGGGCCGAGCAGTACTTC
TRBJ2-5	-	TRBV3-1	many	CASSQDRLETQYF	TGTGCCAGCAGCCAAGATCGGTTGGAGACCCAGTACTTC
TRBJ1-2	-	TRBV29-1	many	CSVELDRANYGYTF	TGCAGCGTTGAATTAGACCGGGCAAACTATGGCTACACCTTC
TRBJ2-5	-	TRBV7-9	many	CASEALAHQETQYF	TGTGCCAGCGAAGCCTTGGCCCACCAAGAGACCCAGTACTTC
TRBJ2-5	-	TRBV28	many	CASSPQGEQTQYF	TGTGCCAGCAGTCCACAGGGAGAACAGACCCAGTACTTC
TRBJ1-2	-	TRBV28	many	CASTIPGSGYGYTF	TGTGCCAGCACAATCCCAGGGAGCGGCTATGGCTACACCTTC
TRBJ2-7	TRBD2	TRBV5-1	many	CASTPGGPPSYEQYF	TGCGCCAGCACGCCGGGGGGGCCCCCTTCCTACGAGCAGTACTTC
TRBJ2-5	TRBD2	TRBV7-2	many	CASSLGLAGDSAETQYF	TGTGCCAGCAGCTTAGGGCTAGCGGGAGACTCTGCAGAGACCCAGTACTTC
TRBJ2-1	-	TRBV6-2/TRBV6-3	many	CASSYGGYNEQFF	TGTGCCAGCAGTTATGGGGGGTACAATGAGCAGTTCTTC
TRBJ2-4	TRBD2	TRBV20-1	many	CSAPPKTSGKGIQYF	TGCAGTGCCCCCCCGAAGACTAGCGGGAAGGGCATTCAGTACTTC
TRBJ1-1	-	TRBV30	many	CAWSVRLNTEAFF	TGTGCCTGGAGTGTCAGACTGAACACTGAAGCTTTCTTT
TRBJ2-5	TRBD2	TRBV12-3/TRBV12-4	-	CASSPLAGGRTQYF	TGTGCCAGCAGTCCCTTAGCGGGGGGTCGGACCCAGTACTTC
TRBJ2-5	-	TRBV6-5	many	CTSSYYGALGLETQYF	TGTACCAGCAGTTACTATGGGGCCCTAGGATTAGAGACCCAGTACTTC
TRBJ2-4	TRBD1	TRBV18	many	CASSSQGVPAKNIQYF	TGTGCCAGCTCATCACAGGGGGTTCCTGCCAAAAACATTCAGTACTTC
TRBJ2-5	TRBD1	TRBV5-1	-	CASSLNTDRGYETQYF	TGCGCCAGCAGCTTGAATACCGACAGGGGGTACGAGACCCAGTACTTC
TRBJ2-4	-	TRBV4-1	few	CASSQGLGSWGRF	TGCGCCAGCAGCCAAGGGCTCGGTTCCTGGGGTCGCTTC
TRBJ1-1	-	TRBV28	-	CASSLNRVEAFF	TGTGCCAGCAGTTTAAACCGGGTTGAAGCTTTCTTT
TRBJ1-1	-	TRBV27	many	CAAQPQSPTIMNTEAFF	TGTGCCGCCCAGCCTCAGTCACCCACCATCATGAACACTGAAGCTTTCTTT
TRBJ2-5	-	TRBV13	many	CASSSHSSQETQYF	TGTGCCAGCAGCTCCCATTCTAGCCAAGAGACCCAGTACTTC
TRBJ2-6	-	TRBV12-3/TRBV12-4	many	CASSLRGTGANVLTF	TGTGCCAGCAGTTTAAGGGGGACTGGGGCCAACGTCCTGACTTTC
TRBJ2-7	-	TRBV6-1	many	CASSEPPPPWVGQYF	TGTGCCAGCAGTGAACCCCCCCCGCCATGGGTCGGGCAGTACTTC
TRBJ1-1	-	TRBV28	many	CATRWGSTEAFF	TGTGCCACCCGGTGGGGTAGCACTGAAGCTTTCTTT
TRBJ1-2	-	TRBV12-3/TRBV12-4	many	CASSSGMYGYTF	TGTGCCAGCAGTTCAGGGATGTATGGCTACACCTTC
TRBJ1-1	-	TRBV3-1	few	CASSQRGGNTEAFF	TGTGCCAGCAGCCAAAGGGGAGGGAACACTGAAGCTTTCTTT
TRBJ2-7	-	TRBV11-2	many	CASSLWRTPEAYEQYF	TGTGCCAGCAGCTTGTGGCGGACCCCTGAGGCCTACGAGCAGTACTTC
TRBJ1-2	-	TRBV20-1	many	CSLPPGAPYGYTF	TGCAGCCTCCCCCCAGGGGCGCCTTACGGCTACACCTTC
TRBJ2-5	-	TRBV6-5	many	CASSYGLATQETQYF	TGTGCCAGCAGTTACGGGCTAGCAACTCAAGAGACCCAGTACTTC
TRBJ1-1	-	TRBV12-3/TRBV12-4	many	CASSFGTELTEAFF	TGTGCCAGCAGTTTTGGGACTGAACTCACTGAAGCTTTCTTT
TRBJ1-2	-	TRBV5-1	few	CASRKMDSQLSGYTF	TGCGCCAGCAGAAAAATGGACAGCCAATTGAGTGGCTACACCTTC
TRBJ2-4	-	TRBV20-1	many	CSASTGQNIQYF	TGCAGTGCTAGTACAGGGCAAAACATTCAGTACTTC
TRBJ2-7	TRBD1	TRBV5-1	many	CASSPTTGTGSYEQYF	TGCGCCAGCAGCCCAACAACCGGGACAGGGTCCTACGAGCAGTACTTC
TRBJ1-5	-	TRBV6-1	-	CASSETTHGNQPQHF	TGTGCCAGCAGTGAAACGACGCACGGCAATCAGCCCCAGCATTTT
TRBJ2-7	TRBD1	TRBV7-6	many	CASSLFGQGAYEQYF	TGTGCCAGCAGCTTATTTGGACAGGGGGCTTACGAGCAGTACTTC
TRBJ1-2	-	TRBV3-1	many	CASSQRDYGYTF	TGTGCCAGCAGTCAAAGGGACTATGGCTACACCTTC
TRBJ1-2	TRBD1	TRBV30	many	CAWSRQGLYGYTF	TGTGCCTGGAGTCGACAGGGGTTATATGGCTACACCTTC
TRBJ1-1	TRBD1	TRBV20-1	many	CSAPRDRSEAFF	TGCAGTGCCCCCCGGGACAGATCTGAAGCTTTCTTT
TRBJ2-5	-	TRBV24-1	many	CATSDPPPGQETQYF	TGTGCCACCAGTGACCCCCCCCCGGGACAAGAGACCCAGTACTTC
TRBJ1-2	-	TRBV7-3	many	CASSLTTRLGGRSYGYTF	TGTGCCAGCAGCTTAACGACGAGGTTGGGGGGGCGCAGCTATGGCTACACCTTC
TRBJ1-6	TRBD1	TRBV6-1	-	CASRAGTGGLSPLHF	TGTGCCAGCAGGGCCGGGACAGGGGGACTTTCACCCCTCCACTTT
TRBJ2-5	TRBD2	TRBV5-1	many	CASSLTGGADVRTQYF	TGCGCCAGCAGCTTGACGGGAGGGGCGGACGTAAGGACCCAGTACTTC
TRBJ2-4	-	TRBV2	many	CASSENRGGNIQYF	TGTGCCAGCAGTGAAAACAGGGGGGGAAACATTCAGTACTTC
TRBJ1-1	-	TRBV2	many	CASSGRVTEAFF	TGTGCCAGCTCAGGGAGGGTCACTGAAGCTTTCTTT
TRBJ2-7	-	TRBV13	many	CASSLWDRNSYEQYF	TGTGCCAGCAGCCTATGGGACCGGAACTCCTACGAGCAGTACTTC
TRBJ2-7	-	TRBV19	few	CASSMDGTSYEQYF	TGTGCCAGTAGTATGGACGGCACCTCCTACGAGCAGTACTTC
TRBJ2-2	TRBD1	TRBV29-1	-	CSTERKQGAETGELFF	TGCAGCACAGAAAGGAAGCAGGGGGCAGAAACCGGGGAGCTGTTTTTT
TRBJ2-7	TRBD2	TRBV12-3/TRBV12-4	-	CASSPPPAGYEQYF	TGTGCCAGCAGCCCCCCCCCAGCGGGATACGAGCAGTACTTC
TRBJ1-2	-	TRBV18	-	CASSPYNGGNYGYTF	TGTGCCAGCTCACCATACAACGGGGGGAACTATGGCTACACCTTC
TRBJ2-7	TRBD2	TRBV20-1	many	CSARGGRAYEQYF	TGCAGTGCTAGAGGAGGGAGGGCCTACGAGCAGTACTTC